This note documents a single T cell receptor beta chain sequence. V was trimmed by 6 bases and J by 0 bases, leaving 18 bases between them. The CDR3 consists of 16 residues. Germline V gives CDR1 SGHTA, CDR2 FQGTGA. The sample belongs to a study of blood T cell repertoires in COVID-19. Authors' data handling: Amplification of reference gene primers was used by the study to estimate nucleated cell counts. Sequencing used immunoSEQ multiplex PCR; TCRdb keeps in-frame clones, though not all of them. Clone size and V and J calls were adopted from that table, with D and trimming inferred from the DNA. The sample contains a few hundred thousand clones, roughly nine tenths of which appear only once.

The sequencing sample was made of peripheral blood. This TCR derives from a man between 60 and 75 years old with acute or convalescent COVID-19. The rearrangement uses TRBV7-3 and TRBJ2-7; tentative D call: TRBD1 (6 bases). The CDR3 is CASRGLLGDNSYEQYF. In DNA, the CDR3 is TGTGCCAGCAGGGGCCTCTTGGGGGACAACTCCTACGAGCAGTACTTC.